The clone carrying this T cell receptor beta chain turned up a few times. The record originates from a study of early T cells in non-severe SARS-CoV-2 infection. Trimming stripped 1 base from V and 6 bases from J, with 11 bases between. This CDR3 is built from 14 residues. Germline V gene lookup returns CDR1 LGHDT and CDR2 YNNKEL (reference sequence). Using its own MiXCR run on the 5' RACE reads, TCRdb lists one record per CDR3 protein. This table has tens of thousands of distinct CDR3 sequences, roughly 9.9% appearing once. This TCR came from an adult who was a healthcare worker with PCR-confirmed SARS-CoV-2 infection or an uninfected control (not recorded which). Material for sequencing was whole blood. The chain recombines TRBV3-1 with TRBJ2-3; a possible D gene is TRBD2 (5 bases). The CDR3 DNA sequence: TGTGCCAGCAGCCAAGTAGCGTCGTCGGATACGCAGTATTTT. Translated: CASSQVASSDTQYF.